These 25 T cell receptor beta chains came from one sample sequenced in a study of shared clonotypes between healthy human individuals. Here immunoSEQ multiplex PCR was the method, and the copy in TCRdb shows in-frame clones only, minus some. The sample has more than 1 million clones, about 84% seen once. Sequencing was done on a sample of memory CD4+ T cells from PBMCs. Subset denoted: CD45RA-negative fraction. All receptors derive from a man aged 18 to 30 in good health. Some clones in this sample may be carry-over from other donors' samples.

CDR3 loop: CASSVTSSGGDTQYF. CDR3 DNA: TGTGCCAGCAGCGTAACGTCTAGCGGGGGAGATACGCAGTATTTT. The chain couples TRBV9 to TRBJ2-3, with 10 bases that match TRBD2. The V gene's germline CDR1 is SGDLS and CDR2 YYNGEE. The V segment lost 1 base and the J segment 5 bases; nucleotides outside the gene matches: 4. The CDR3 consists of 15 residues.

The gene calls are TRBV28 and TRBJ1-1; TRBD1 matches at 7 bases. CDR1 and CDR2 (germline): MDHEN, SYDVKM. The CDR3 spans 13 residues. V trimming: 11 bases; J trimming: 0 bases; junction bases outside the gene matches: 6. The CDR3 region is CAVYRGMNTEAFF. The CDR3 DNA follows: TGTGCCGTGTACAGGGGAATGAACACTGAAGCTTTCTTT. Full variable domain (outside the CDR3, taken from reference TRBV28 and TRBJ1-1): DVKVTQSSRYLVKRTGEKVFLECVQDMDHENMFWYRQDPGLGLRLIYFSYDVKMKEKGDIPEGYSVSREKKERFSLILESASTNQTSMYLCAVYRGMNTEAFFGQGTRLTVV.

This clone appeared many times. The rearrangement links TRBV15 to TRBJ2-7; no clear D. This CDR3 comprises 15 residues. Germline-derived CDR1 and CDR2 are LNHNV and YYDKDF (reference sequence). The ends were cut back, 0 bases at V and 0 bases at J, with 9 bases in the middle. DNA for the CDR3: TGTGCCACCAGCAGAGATTCGCGGAGCTCCTACGAGCAGTACTTC. This translates into CATSRDSRSSYEQYF.

CDR3 bases: TGTGCCAGCTCTTGGACTCGCTCTGGAAACACCATATATTTT. The encoded protein is CASSWTRSGNTIYF. V is TRBV11-2 and J is TRBJ1-3; unclear D gene. The germline V gene encodes CDR1 SGHAT and CDR2 FQNNGV. Between the trimmed V and J ends, which lost 8 bases and 0 bases, there was a span of 11 bases. This CDR3 contains 14 residues.

This clone appeared once. The chain employs TRBV7-9 and TRBJ2-3; the D is unclear. Per germline, CDR1 SEHNR and CDR2 FQNEAQ (reference sequence). This CDR3 comprises 12 residues. V lost 5 bases and J lost 0, with 3 bases in between. The CDR3 DNA sequence: TGTGCCAGCAGCCAGAGCACAGATACGCAGTATTTT. As protein: CASSQSTDTQYF.

This sequence joins TRBV25-1 and TRBJ2-7; D may match TRBD1 or TRBD2 (5 bases each). The CDR3 is 16 amino acids. In germline, CDR1 is MGHDK, CDR2 SYGVNS. V was clipped by 2 bases and J by 1 base, with 15 bases between them. As DNA, the CDR3 is TGTGCCAGCAGTGAAGACGGGACCCCGGGGTCCTACGAGCAGTACTTC. This encodes CASSEDGTPGSYEQYF.

The gene calls are TRBV28 and TRBJ2-4; 9 nucleotides match TRBD1. Germline CDR1 MDHEN, CDR2 SYDVKM. V shed 3 bases, J shed 1 base, and the junction held 10 bases outside the gene matches. CDR3 size: 18 residues. CDR3: CASSFLRDRVLAKNIQYF. The CDR3 DNA is TGTGCCAGCAGTTTCCTCCGGGACAGGGTATTGGCCAAAAACATTCAGTACTTC.

A note on this clone: The identical CDR3 is also encoded by other nucleotide sequences in the sample. The chain couples TRBV5-1 to TRBJ2-1; 9 bases fit TRBD2. The junction had 3 bases not matched to a gene; V was cut back by 2 bases and J by 3 bases. CDR1 and CDR2 (germline): SGHRS, YFSETQ. CDR3 length: 15 residues. Here the CDR3 reads CASSFLAGSYNEQFF. DNA of the CDR3: TGCGCCAGCAGCTTCCTAGCGGGGAGCTACAATGAGCAGTTCTTC.

This chain links TRBV19 with TRBJ2-7, with 7 bases lining up with TRBD2. The CDR3 has 16 residues. V lost 5 bases to trimming and J lost 3 bases; unmatched junction nucleotides: 13. The germline V gene encodes CDR1 LNHDA and CDR2 SQIVND (reference sequence). The CDR3 DNA reads TGTGCCAGTAGTCCCCGGACTAGTCTTAACTACTACGAGCAGTACTTC. Protein sequence: CASSPRTSLNYYEQYF.

In regard to this clone: This may come from a read error, since a much larger clone is one base off. This chain joins TRBV7-2 and TRBJ1-1; D uncertain. V lost 5 bases and J 2 bases, leaving 3 bases between the germline ends. This CDR3 region has 11 residues. CDR1 is SGHTA and CDR2 is FQGNSA in the germline V gene. CDR3 sequence (DNA): TGTGCCAGCAGCCACAACACTGAAGCTTTCTTT. Translating gives CASSHNTEAFF.

This clone has a handful of counts. V usage is TRBV6-5 and J usage is TRBJ2-7; TRBD1 matches at 7 bases. V lost 6 bases, J lost 2 bases, and 4 bases stayed unmatched. Germline CDR1 MNHEY, CDR2 SVGAGI. The CDR3 runs to 13 residues. The CDR3 nucleotides read TGTGCCAGCAGAAAAACAGGGGCCTACGAGCAGTACTTC. It specifies CASRKTGAYEQYF.

The J gene is TRBJ2-2, the V gene TRBV28; D gene unclear. Trimming cost V 2 bases and J 2 bases, with 6 bases left between them. The CDR3 extends over 14 amino acids. Germline CDR1 reads MDHEN; CDR2 reads SYDVKM. CDR3 in DNA: TGTGCCAGCAGTTTACAACCAAACACCGGGGAGCTGTTTTTT. Translating gives CASSLQPNTGELFF.

The chain carries TRBV6-5 and TRBJ1-4; perhaps TRBD1 as D (5 bases). V lost 8 bases and J 3 bases, leaving 10 bases between the germline ends. CDR3 size: 13 residues. The germline V gene has CDR1 MNHEY and CDR2 SVGAGI. The CDR3 loop is CASGRQSNEKLFF. In nucleotides, the CDR3 is TGTGCCAGCGGGAGACAGTCTAATGAAAAACTGTTTTTT.

The table lists this clone with a count of one. The chain employs TRBV5-1 and TRBJ2-3; D perhaps matches TRBD1 (6 bases). Germline V gene data show CDR1 as SGHRS and CDR2 as YFSETQ. The CDR3 totals 14 residues. V was clipped by 5 bases and J by 4 bases, with 14 bases between them. The CDR3 region has the DNA TGCGCCAGCAGATTAACAGGGATGTCAGATACGCAGTATTTT. It specifies CASRLTGMSDTQYF.

Here the CDR3 DNA reads TGTGCCAGCAGCACCCCCCGACAGGGGAACACTGAAGCTTTCTTT. Protein: CASSTPRQGNTEAFF. The V call is TRBV13, the J call TRBJ1-1; 7 positions agree with TRBD1. Germline CDR1 and CDR2: PRHDT and FYEKMQ (reference sequence). The CDR3 is 15 residues long. V trimming: 5 bases; J trimming: 1 base; junction bases outside the gene matches: 7.

As DNA, the CDR3 is TGTGCCAGCAGTTACTCGCGAGGGGAAGGGGAGCTGTTTTTT. It specifies CASSYSRGEGELFF. This sequence joins TRBV6-6 and TRBJ2-2; TRBD1 or TRBD2 may be the D gene (5 bases each). Germline CDR1 MNHNY, CDR2 SVGAGI (reference sequence). CDR3 length equals 14 residues. V shed 0 bases and J shed 8 bases, with 10 bases lying between them.

This clone showed up just a few times. The rearrangement uses TRBV7-9 and TRBJ2-7, with TRBD2 matching 14 bases. Unmatched junction bases numbered 3, after V lost 5 bases and J lost 6 bases. Germline V gene lookup returns CDR1 SEHNR and CDR2 FQNEAQ (reference sequence). This CDR3 contains 14 residues. CDR3 DNA: TGTGCCAGCAGCGCCGGGACTAGCGGGGGCGAGCAGTACTTC. The encoded protein is CASSAGTSGGEQYF.

The chain recombines TRBV2 with TRBJ2-7; the D is unclear. The ends were cut back, 2 bases at V and 0 bases at J, with 11 bases in the middle. The CDR3 is 15 residues long. Germline V gene data show CDR1 as SNHLY and CDR2 as FYNNEI. The CDR3 loop is CASSEIEASSYEQYF. As DNA, the CDR3 is TGTGCCAGCAGTGAAATTGAGGCGAGCTCCTACGAGCAGTACTTC.

The chain couples TRBV6-1 to TRBJ2-3; TRBD2 is a possible D gene (5 bases). The CDR3 sequence is 14 residues long. The V end lost 7 bases, the J end lost 2 bases, and 13 bases lay between the germline ends. The germline CDR1 and CDR2 sequences are MNHNS and SASEGT. CDR3 DNA: TGTGCCAGCACGCGGGCCCGGGACACAGATACGCAGTATTTT. This encodes CASTRARDTDTQYF.

In this sample, this clone turned up once. This sequence joins TRBV7-2 and TRBJ1-4; D is uncertain. This CDR3 contains 15 residues. Trimming shortened V by 5 bases and J by 0 bases, and 10 bases separated the two germline ends. Germline CDR1 is SGHTA and CDR2 is FQGNSA. The CDR3 sequence: CASSDRGATNEKLFF. DNA of the CDR3: TGTGCCAGCAGCGACCGCGGGGCAACTAATGAAAAACTGTTTTTT.

The V call is TRBV15, the J call TRBJ1-2, with 8 bases identical to TRBD1. Germline V gene lookup returns CDR1 LNHNV and CDR2 YYDKDF (reference sequence). The CDR3 contains 15 residues. Unmatched junction bases numbered 7, after V lost 0 bases and J lost 7 bases. CDR3 sequence: CATSRDLQGAGGYTF. As DNA, the CDR3 is TGTGCCACCAGCAGAGATTTGCAGGGGGCTGGTGGCTACACCTTC.

This clone was seen only a few times. Other DNA sequences in this specimen translate into the identical CDR3. This chain links TRBV28 with TRBJ1-5; 7 nucleotides agree with TRBD1. Germline values: CDR1 MDHEN, CDR2 SYDVKM. The CDR3 is 15 amino acids. V lost 6 bases, J lost 2 bases, and 7 bases stayed unmatched. CDR3 amino acids: CASRARDRRNQPQHF. In nucleotides, the CDR3 is TGTGCCAGCAGGGCTAGGGACAGACGCAATCAGCCCCAGCATTTT.

This clone has only a few counts. This sample includes further DNA sequences coding for the same CDR3. The chain couples TRBV29-1 to TRBJ2-5; D possibly corresponds to TRBD2 (6 bases). The CDR3 covers 10 residues. Germline loops: CDR1 SQVTM, CDR2 ANQGSEA. V lost 6 bases and J lost 5, with 7 bases in between. The CDR3 here is CSVGRETQYF. The CDR3 DNA reads TGCAGCGTGGGGAGGGAGACCCAGTACTTC.

This clone appeared a few times. The V call is TRBV6-4, the J call TRBJ1-1; tentatively, D is TRBD1 (6 bases). From germline, CDR1 is MRHNA and CDR2 SNTAGT. Trimming left V 6 bases short and J 4 bases short, with 18 bases between. The CDR3 extends over 15 amino acids. In DNA form, the CDR3 reads TGTGCCAGCAGGGAACAGGGTTTTGGGCGCACTGAAGCTTTCTTT. Protein sequence: CASREQGFGRTEAFF.

This clone was counted a few times. Other DNA sequences in the sample encode the same CDR3. The chain has TRBV5-1 and TRBJ1-5; D remains ambiguous. Germline V gene data show CDR1 as SGHRS and CDR2 as YFSETQ. The CDR3 totals 13 residues. V gave up 1 base and J gave up 5 bases, with 7 bases separating them. CDR3 in amino acids: CASSLTADQPQHF. The CDR3 DNA is TGCGCCAGCAGCTTGACAGCCGATCAGCCCCAGCATTTT.